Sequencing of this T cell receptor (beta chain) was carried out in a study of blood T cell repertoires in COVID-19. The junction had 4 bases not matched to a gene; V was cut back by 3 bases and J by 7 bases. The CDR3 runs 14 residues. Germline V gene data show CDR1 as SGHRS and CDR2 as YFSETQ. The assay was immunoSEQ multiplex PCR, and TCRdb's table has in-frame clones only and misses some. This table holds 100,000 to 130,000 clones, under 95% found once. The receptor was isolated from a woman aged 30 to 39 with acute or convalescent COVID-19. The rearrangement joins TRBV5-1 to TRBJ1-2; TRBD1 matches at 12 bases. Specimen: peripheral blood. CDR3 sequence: CASSWTGQGAGYTF. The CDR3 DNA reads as TGCGCCAGCAGCTGGACGGGACAGGGGGCTGGCTACACCTTC. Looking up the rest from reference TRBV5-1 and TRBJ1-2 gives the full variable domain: KAGVTQTPRYLIKTRGQQVTLSCSPISGHRSVSWYQQTPGQGLQFLFEYFSETQRNKGNFPGRFSGRQFSNSRSEMNVSTLELGDSALYLCASSWTGQGAGYTFGSGTRLTVV.